This T cell receptor (beta chain) was sequenced for a study of monozygotic twins with cystic fibrosis. Background on the study: Approximately 2.8 micrograms of fragmented DNA underwent 15 PCR cycles for library preparation. Notes on the study in general: Monozygotic CF twin pairs shared significantly more nucleotide-identical clonotypes than unrelated CF individuals did. In 13 of 16 pairs, V gene usage was closest to the co-twin's.

As regards this clone: The antigen remains unidentified.

The CDR3 has 13 amino acids. V lost 7 bases and J 5 bases, leaving 15 bases between the germline ends. Per the germline V gene, CDR1 is MNHEY and CDR2 is SMNVEV (reference sequence). The table came from immunoSEQ multiplex PCR; TCRdb's copy has only in-frame clones and leaves some out. The sample consists of roughly 26,000 clones, 90% of them appearing once. The sequenced material came from blood. This TCR was recovered from a girl aged 2 to 10 with cystic fibrosis. V gene TRBV27 combines with J gene TRBJ2-7; perhaps TRBD1 as D (5 bases). CDR3 in DNA: TGTGCCAGCACCGAGCGACAGTTCAACGAGCAGTACTTC. Protein: CASTERQFNEQYF.